This T cell receptor beta chain was sequenced during a study of T cells in women clearing cervical HPV infection. About the research overall: For cases, blood was sampled a median around 150 days after lesion detection, interquartile range about 90 to 200 days. Broader study findings: Richness plus V gene abundances separated cases from controls with AUC less than 0.9.

In terms of frequency, this clone is medium-sized (0.01 to 0.1%). Its antigen is undetermined. The missing CDR3 end, 3 residues past where the read stops, is filled in from the germline J gene. immunoSEQ multiplex PCR used an average of 1200 ng genomic DNA. Here immunoSEQ multiplex PCR was the method, and the copy in TCRdb shows in-frame clones only, minus some. The repertoire shows 25,000 to 30,000 clones; the top ten hold 17%. This CDR3 has 13 amino acids. Germline V gives CDR1 DFQATT, CDR2 SNEGSKA (reference sequence). Trimming removed 7 bases at V and 2 bases at J, with 13 bases between. The chain carries TRBV20-1 and TRBJ2-3, with no clear D. The specimen sequenced was blood buffy coat. The receptor was isolated from a woman between 18 and 70 years old with a cervical HPV16 infection that either progressed to CIN3+ or cleared (not recorded which). The CDR3 is CSVRSRSTDTQYF. Incomplete CDR3 DNA: TGCAGTGTTCGTTCGAGGTCCACAGATACG.